The clone carrying this T cell receptor (beta chain) was seen at least ten times. The antigen is undetermined. After removal of 5 bases from V and 13 bases from J, the junction contained 5 bases not matched to a gene. Germline CDR1 reads SGHNT; CDR2 reads YENEEA. The CDR3 length is 11 residues. The source of the sample is a study of T cell repertoires in cytomegalovirus infection. As for the study in general: Shared public TCR beta signatures pointed to both CMV infection and a matching HLA type.

TCRdb recomputed calls from the reads with MiXCR, one row per CDR3 protein. The sample contains about 240,000 distinct CDR3 sequences, 6% to 8% of which appear only once. Study-wide results and caveats: Accumulated public TCR beta family frequency recognized individuals carrying CMV together with the relevant HLA.

V and J are TRBV11-3 and TRBJ1-2, with 9 bases identical to TRBD1. This clonotype was sampled from a human donor in good health (CMV status not recorded). Some clones in this sample may be carry-over from other donors' samples. The sequencing sample was made of PBMCs. In DNA, the CDR3 is TGTGCCAGCAGCCATGGACAGGGGAGCACCTTC. Protein sequence: CASSHGQGSTF. The whole variable domain, remainder taken from reference TRBV11-3 and TRBJ1-2, is EAGVVQSPRYKIIEKKQPVAFWCNPISGHNTLYWYLQNLGQGPELLIRYENEEAVDDSQLPKDRFSAERLKGVDSTLKIQPAELGDSAVYLCASSHGQGSTFGSGTRLTVV.